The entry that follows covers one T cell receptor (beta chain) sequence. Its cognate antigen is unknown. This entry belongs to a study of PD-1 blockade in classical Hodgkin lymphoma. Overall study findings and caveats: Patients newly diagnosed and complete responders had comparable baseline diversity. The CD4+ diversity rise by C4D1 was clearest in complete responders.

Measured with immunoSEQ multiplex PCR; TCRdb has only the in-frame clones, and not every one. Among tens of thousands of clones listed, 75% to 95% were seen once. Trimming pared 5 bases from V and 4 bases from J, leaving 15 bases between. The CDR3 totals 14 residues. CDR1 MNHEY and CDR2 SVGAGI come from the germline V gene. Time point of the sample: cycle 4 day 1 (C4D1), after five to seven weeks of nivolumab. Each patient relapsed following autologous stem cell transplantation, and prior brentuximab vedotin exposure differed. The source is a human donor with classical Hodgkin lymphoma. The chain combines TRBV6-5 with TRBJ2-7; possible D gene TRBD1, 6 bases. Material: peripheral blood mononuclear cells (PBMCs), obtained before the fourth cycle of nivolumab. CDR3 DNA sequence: TGTGCCAGCAGTGAACCGACAGGACCATACGAGCAGTACTTC. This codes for CASSEPTGPYEQYF.